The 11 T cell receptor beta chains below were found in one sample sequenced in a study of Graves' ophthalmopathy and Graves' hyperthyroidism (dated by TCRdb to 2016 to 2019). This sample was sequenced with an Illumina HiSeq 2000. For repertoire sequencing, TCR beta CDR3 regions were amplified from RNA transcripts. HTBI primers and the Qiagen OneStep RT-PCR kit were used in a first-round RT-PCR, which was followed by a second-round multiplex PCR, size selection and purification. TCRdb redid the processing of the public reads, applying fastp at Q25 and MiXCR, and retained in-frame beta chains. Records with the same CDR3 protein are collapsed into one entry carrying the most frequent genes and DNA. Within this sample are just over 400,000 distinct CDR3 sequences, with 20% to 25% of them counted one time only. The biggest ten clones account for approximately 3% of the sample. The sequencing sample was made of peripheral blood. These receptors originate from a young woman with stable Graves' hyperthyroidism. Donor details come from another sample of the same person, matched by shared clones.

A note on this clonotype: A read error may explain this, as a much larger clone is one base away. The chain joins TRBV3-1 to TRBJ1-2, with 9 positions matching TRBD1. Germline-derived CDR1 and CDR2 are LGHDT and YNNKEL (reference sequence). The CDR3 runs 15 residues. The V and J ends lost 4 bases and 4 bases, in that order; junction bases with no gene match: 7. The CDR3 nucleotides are TGTGCCAGCAGCCGTCGACAGGGGGGGGTCTATGGCTACACCTTC. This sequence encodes CASSRRQGGVYGYTF. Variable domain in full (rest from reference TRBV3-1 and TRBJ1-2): DTAVSQTPKYLVTQMGNDKSIKCEQNLGHDTMYWYKQDSKKFLKIMFSYNNKELIINETVPNRFSPKSPDKAHLNLHINSLELGDSAVYFCASSRRQGGVYGYTFGSGTRLTVV.

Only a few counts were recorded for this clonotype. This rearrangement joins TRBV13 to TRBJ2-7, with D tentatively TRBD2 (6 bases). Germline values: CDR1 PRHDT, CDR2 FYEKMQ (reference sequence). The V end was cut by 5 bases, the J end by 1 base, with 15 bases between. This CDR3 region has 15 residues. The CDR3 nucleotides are TGTGCCAGCAGCAGGCTCCGGGACTCATCCTACGAGCAGTACTTC. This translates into CASSRLRDSSYEQYF.

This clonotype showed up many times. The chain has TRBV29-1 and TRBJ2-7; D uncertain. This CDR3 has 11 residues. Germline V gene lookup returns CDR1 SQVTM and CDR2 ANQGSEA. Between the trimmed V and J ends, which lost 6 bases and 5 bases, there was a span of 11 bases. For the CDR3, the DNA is TGCAGCGTACGATCCTCAGACGAGCAGTACTTC. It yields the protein CSVRSSDEQYF.

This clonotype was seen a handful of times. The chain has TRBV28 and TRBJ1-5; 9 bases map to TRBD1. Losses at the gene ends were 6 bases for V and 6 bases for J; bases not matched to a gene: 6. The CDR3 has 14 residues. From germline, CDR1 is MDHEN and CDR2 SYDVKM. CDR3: CASSSGTGLQPQHF. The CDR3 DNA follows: TGTGCCAGCAGCTCTGGGACAGGGCTTCAGCCCCAGCATTTT.

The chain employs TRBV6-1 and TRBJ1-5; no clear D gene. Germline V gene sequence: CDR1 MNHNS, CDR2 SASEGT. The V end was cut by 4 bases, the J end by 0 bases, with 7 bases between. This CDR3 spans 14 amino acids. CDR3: CASSASGSNQPQHF. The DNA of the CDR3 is TGTGCCAGCAGTGCGAGTGGTAGCAATCAGCCCCAGCATTTT.

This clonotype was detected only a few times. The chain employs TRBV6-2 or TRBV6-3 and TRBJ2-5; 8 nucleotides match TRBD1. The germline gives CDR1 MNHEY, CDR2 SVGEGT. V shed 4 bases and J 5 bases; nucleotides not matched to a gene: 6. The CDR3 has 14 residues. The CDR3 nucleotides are TGTGCCAGCAGTTTCTCGGACAGGGCCGAGACCCAGTACTTC. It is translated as CASSFSDRAETQYF.

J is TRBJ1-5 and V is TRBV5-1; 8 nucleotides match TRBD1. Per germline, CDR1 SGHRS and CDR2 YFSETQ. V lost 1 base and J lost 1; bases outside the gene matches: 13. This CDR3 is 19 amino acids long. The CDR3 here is CASSLLRDRRFRSNQPQHF. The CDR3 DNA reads TGCGCCAGCAGCTTGCTAAGGGACAGGCGATTTAGAAGCAATCAGCCCCAGCATTTT.

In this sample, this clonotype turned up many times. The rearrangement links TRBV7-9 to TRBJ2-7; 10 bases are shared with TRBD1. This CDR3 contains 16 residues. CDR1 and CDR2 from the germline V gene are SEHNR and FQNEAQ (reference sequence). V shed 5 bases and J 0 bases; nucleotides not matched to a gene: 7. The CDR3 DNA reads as TGTGCCAGCAGCAATACCGGGACAGGGGACTCCTACGAGCAGTACTTC. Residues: CASSNTGTGDSYEQYF.

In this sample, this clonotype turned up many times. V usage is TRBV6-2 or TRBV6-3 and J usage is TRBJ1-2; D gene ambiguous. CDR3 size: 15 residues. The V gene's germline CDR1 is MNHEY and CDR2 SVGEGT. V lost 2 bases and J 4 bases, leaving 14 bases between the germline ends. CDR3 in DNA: TGTGCCAGCAGTTACGACGGAAGTGAGAGCTATGGCTACACCTTC. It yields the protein CASSYDGSESYGYTF.

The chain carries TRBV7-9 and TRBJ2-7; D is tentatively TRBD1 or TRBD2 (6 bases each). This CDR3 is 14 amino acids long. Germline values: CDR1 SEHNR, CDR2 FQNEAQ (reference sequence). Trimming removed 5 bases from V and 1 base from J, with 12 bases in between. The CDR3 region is CASSRKGGSYEQYF. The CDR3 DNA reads TGTGCCAGCAGCCGAAAGGGGGGTTCCTACGAGCAGTACTTC. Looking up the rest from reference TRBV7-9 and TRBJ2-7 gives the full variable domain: DTGVSQNPRHKITKRGQNVTFRCDPISEHNRLYWYRQTLGQGPEFLTYFQNEAQLEKSRLLSDRFSAERPKGSFSTLEIQRTEQGDSAMYLCASSRKGGSYEQYFGPGTRLTVT.

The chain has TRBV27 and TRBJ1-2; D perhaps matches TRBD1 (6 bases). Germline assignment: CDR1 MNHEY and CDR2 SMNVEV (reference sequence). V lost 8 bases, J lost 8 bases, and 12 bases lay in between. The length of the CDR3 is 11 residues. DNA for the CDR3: TGTGCCAGCGGCAGGGGTTACGGCTACACCTTC. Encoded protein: CASGRGYGYTF.